Listed below are T cell receptor beta chains from one sample, sequenced in a study of blood T cell repertoires in COVID-19. Sequencing was performed with immunoSEQ multiplex PCR; in TCRdb, only in-frame clones are kept and a portion is missing. The sample shows 150,000 to 200,000 clones, 70% to 90% of them seen only once. Sequencing input: PBMCs or T cells enriched from blood (not recorded which). These receptors were collected from a woman in her 50s who had recovered from COVID-19. Each CDR3 is given with its conserved first and last residue. D genes are given only for firm matches. Size is stated for part of the rows, as once, few or many counts, or as a class when the clone is expanded.

- | - | TRBJ2-2 | TRBV18 | CASSLLQANTGELFF | TGTGCCAGCTCACTCCTACAGGCGAACACCGGGGAGCTGTTTTTT
TRBD2 | - | TRBJ2-1 | TRBV28 | CASRRPGGSYNEQFF | TGTGCCAGCAGGCGCCCGGGGGGTTCCTACAATGAGCAGTTCTTC
- | - | TRBJ2-3 | TRBV10-3 | CAISEPSGRDTQYF | TGTGCCATCAGTGAGCCTTCAGGGCGAGATACGCAGTATTTT
TRBD1 | - | TRBJ1-1 | TRBV3-1/TRBV3-2 | CASSQAGQARGEAFF | TGTGCCAGCAGCCAAGCGGGACAGGCGAGGGGTGAAGCTTTCTTT
TRBD1 | - | TRBJ1-4 | TRBV5-1 | CASSGGQGREKLFF | TGCGCCAGCAGCGGCGGACAGGGGAGGGAAAAACTGTTTTTT
- | - | TRBJ1-5 | TRBV16 | CASSQITRQPQHF | TGTGCCAGCAGCCAAATTACGAGGCAGCCCCAGCATTTT
- | - | TRBJ2-1 | TRBV12-3/TRBV12-4 | CASSPPRVWEQFF | TGTGCCAGCAGTCCCCCCAGGGTCTGGGAGCAGTTCTTC
TRBD2 | few | TRBJ2-3 | TRBV5-1 | CASSLTSGGSDTQYF | TGCGCCAGCAGCTTGACTAGCGGGGGATCAGATACGCAGTATTTT
- | - | TRBJ1-2 | TRBV5-5 | CASSLSAVDRKDHYGYTF | TGTGCCAGCAGCTTGTCCGCGGTCGACAGAAAGGATCACTATGGCTACACCTTC
- | once | TRBJ1-1 | TRBV18 | CASSPTVGLTEAFF | TGTGCCAGCTCACCAACGGTGGGGCTCACTGAAGCTTTCTTT
- | - | TRBJ2-3 | TRBV5-1 | CASNPTTSTDTQYF | TGCGCCAGCAACCCTACGACTAGCACAGATACGCAGTATTTT
TRBD2 | - | TRBJ2-2 | TRBV9 | CASSGRGELAGSTGELFF | TGTGCCAGCAGCGGTAGGGGGGAACTAGCGGGAAGCACCGGGGAGCTGTTTTTT
- | - | TRBJ1-1 | TRBV7-9 | CASSVKIKFGRGSNTEAFF | TGTGCCAGCAGCGTAAAAATAAAATTCGGTAGAGGGTCAAACACTGAAGCTTTCTTT
- | - | TRBJ1-1 | TRBV4-2 | CASSATIDTEAFF | TGTGCCAGCAGCGCCACAATCGACACTGAAGCTTTCTTT
TRBD1 | - | TRBJ1-2 | TRBV28 | CASSFPGQGGYYGYTF | TGTGCCAGCAGTTTCCCGGGACAGGGGGGATACTATGGCTACACCTTC
- | - | TRBJ1-2 | TRBV6-5 | CASSSQGLRGYTF | TGTGCCAGCAGCTCACAGGGTCTGCGAGGCTACACCTTC
- | few | TRBJ2-1 | TRBV5-1 | CASGVLDSHEQFF | TGCGCCAGCGGGGTCTTGGACAGCCATGAGCAGTTCTTC
TRBD1 | - | TRBJ1-5 | TRBV28 | CASSPMGQGTQPQHF | TGTGCCAGCAGCCCAATGGGACAGGGCACCCAGCCCCAGCATTTT
- | - | TRBJ2-3 | TRBV4-1 | CASSHDPASGRDTQYF | TGCGCCAGCAGCCACGACCCGGCCTCTGGGAGAGATACGCAGTATTTT
TRBD1 | - | TRBJ1-2 | TRBV27 | CASSIKQGAHGYTF | TGTGCCAGCAGTATAAAACAGGGGGCGCATGGCTACACCTTC
TRBD1 | - | TRBJ1-5 | TRBV10-1 | CASTRSLTRDRGNSDQPQHF | TGCGCCAGCACCCGATCGTTGACCAGGGACAGGGGGAATTCGGATCAGCCCCAGCATTTT